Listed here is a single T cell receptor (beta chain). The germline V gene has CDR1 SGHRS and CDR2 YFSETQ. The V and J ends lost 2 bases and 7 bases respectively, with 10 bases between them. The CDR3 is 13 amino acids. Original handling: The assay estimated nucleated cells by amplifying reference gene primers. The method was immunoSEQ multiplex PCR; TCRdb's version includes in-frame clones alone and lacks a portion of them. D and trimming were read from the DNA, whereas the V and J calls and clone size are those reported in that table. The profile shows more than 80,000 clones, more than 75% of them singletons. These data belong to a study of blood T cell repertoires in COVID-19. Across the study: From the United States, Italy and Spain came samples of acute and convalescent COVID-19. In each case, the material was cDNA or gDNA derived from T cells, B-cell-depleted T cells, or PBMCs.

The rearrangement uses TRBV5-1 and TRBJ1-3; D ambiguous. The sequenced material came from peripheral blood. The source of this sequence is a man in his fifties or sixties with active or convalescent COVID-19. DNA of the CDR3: TGCGCCAGCAGCTTTCCCGACGGGAACACCATATATTTT. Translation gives CASSFPDGNTIYF.